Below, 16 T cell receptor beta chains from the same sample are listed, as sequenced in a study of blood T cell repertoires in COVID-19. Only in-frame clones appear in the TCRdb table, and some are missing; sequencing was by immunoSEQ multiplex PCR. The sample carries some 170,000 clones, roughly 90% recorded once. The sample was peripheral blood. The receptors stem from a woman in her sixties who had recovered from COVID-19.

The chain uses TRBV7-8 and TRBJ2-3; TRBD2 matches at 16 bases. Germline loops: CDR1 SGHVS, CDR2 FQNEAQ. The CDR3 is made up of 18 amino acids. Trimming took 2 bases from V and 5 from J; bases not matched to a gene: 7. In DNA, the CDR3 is TGTGCCAGCAGCTTACTTGGGACTAGCGGGGGGGCCGGAGATACGCAGTATTTT. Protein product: CASSLLGTSGGAGDTQYF.

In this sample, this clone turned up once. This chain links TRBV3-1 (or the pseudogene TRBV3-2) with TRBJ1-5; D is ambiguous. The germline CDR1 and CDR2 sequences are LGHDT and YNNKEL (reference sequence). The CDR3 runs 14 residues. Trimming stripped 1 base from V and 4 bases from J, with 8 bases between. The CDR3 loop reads CASSQGSGNQPQHF. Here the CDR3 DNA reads TGTGCCAGCAGCCAAGGATCAGGAAATCAGCCCCAGCATTTT.

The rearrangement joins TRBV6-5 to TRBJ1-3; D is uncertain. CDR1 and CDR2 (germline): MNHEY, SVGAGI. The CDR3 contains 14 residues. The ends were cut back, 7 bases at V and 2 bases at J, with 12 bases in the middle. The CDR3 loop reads CASIAGGTGNTIYF. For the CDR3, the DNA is TGTGCCAGCATCGCAGGTGGCACTGGAAACACCATATATTTT.

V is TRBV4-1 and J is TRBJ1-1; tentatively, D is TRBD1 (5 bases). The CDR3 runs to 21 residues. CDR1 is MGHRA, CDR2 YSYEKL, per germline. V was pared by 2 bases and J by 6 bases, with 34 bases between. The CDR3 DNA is TGCGCCAGCAGCCAAAAAGGGGCCCTGACAGAGGCCCAGGGCAGGAGAGCTGAAGCTTTCTTT. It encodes CASSQKGALTEAQGRRAEAFF.

The CDR3 DNA reads as TGTGCCAGCAGCCCAGAAACCGGGACTAGCTCCTACAATGAGCAGTTCTTC. Its protein product is CASSPETGTSSYNEQFF. This chain joins TRBV7-9 and TRBJ2-1; 8 bases align to TRBD2. V dropped 5 bases and J dropped 0; count of bases not matched to a gene: 9. The CDR3 runs 17 residues. Germline CDR1 reads SEHNR; CDR2 reads FQNEAQ (reference sequence).

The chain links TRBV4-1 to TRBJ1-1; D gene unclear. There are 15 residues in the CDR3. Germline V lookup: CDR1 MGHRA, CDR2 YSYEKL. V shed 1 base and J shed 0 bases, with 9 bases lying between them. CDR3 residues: CASSQASGLNTEAFF. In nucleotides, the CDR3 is TGCGCCAGCAGCCAAGCTTCAGGTTTGAACACTGAAGCTTTCTTT.

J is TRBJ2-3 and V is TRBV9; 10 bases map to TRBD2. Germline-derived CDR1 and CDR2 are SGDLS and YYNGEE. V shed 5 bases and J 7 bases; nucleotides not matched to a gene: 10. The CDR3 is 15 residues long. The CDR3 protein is CASSRTSGVINTQYF. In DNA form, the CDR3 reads TGTGCCAGCAGTCGTACTAGCGGGGTAATAAATACGCAGTATTTT.

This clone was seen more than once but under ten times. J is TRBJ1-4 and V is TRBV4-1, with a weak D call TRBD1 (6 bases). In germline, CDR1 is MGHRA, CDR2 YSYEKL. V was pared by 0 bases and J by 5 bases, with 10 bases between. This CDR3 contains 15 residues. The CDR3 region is CASSQDNRENEKLFF. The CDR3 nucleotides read TGCGCCAGCAGCCAAGATAACAGGGAAAATGAAAAACTGTTTTTT.

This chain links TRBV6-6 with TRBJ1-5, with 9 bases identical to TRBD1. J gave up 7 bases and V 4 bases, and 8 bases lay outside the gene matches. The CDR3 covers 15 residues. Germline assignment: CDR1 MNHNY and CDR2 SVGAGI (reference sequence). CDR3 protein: CASSLDRGGLQPQHF. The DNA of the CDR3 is TGTGCCAGCAGTTTGGACAGGGGTGGGCTACAGCCCCAGCATTTT.

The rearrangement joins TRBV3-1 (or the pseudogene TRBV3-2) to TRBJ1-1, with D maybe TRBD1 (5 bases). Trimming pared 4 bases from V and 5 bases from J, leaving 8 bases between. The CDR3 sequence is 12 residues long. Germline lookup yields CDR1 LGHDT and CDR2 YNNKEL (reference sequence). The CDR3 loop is CASSRGGTEAFF. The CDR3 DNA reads TGTGCCAGCAGCCGGGGGGGGACTGAAGCTTTCTTT.

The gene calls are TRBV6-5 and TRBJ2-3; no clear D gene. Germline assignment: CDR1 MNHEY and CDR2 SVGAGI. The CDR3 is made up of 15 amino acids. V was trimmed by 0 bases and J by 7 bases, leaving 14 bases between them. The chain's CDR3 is CASSYSKTGWNTQYF. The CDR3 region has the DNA TGTGCCAGCAGTTACTCAAAAACCGGGTGGAATACGCAGTATTTT.

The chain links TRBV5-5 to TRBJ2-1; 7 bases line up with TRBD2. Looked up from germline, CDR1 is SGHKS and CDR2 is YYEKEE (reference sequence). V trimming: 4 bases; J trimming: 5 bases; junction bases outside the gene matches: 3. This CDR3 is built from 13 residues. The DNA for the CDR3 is TGTGCCAGCAGCCCTGGGACTAACAATGAGCAGTTCTTC. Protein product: CASSPGTNNEQFF. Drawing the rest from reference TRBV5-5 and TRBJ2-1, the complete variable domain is DAGVTQSPTHLIKTRGQQVTLRCSPISGHKSVSWYQQVLGQGPQFIFQYYEKEERGRGNFPDRFSARQFPNYSSELNVNALLLGDSALYLCASSPGTNNEQFFGPGTRLTVL.

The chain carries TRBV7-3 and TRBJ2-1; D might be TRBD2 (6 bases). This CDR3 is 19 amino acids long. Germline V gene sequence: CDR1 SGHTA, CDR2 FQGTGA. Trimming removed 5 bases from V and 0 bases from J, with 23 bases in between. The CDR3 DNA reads TGTGCCAGCAGCCCAAGACCTGGGGGGACTTCGAGCTCCTACAATGAGCAGTTCTTC. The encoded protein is CASSPRPGGTSSSYNEQFF.

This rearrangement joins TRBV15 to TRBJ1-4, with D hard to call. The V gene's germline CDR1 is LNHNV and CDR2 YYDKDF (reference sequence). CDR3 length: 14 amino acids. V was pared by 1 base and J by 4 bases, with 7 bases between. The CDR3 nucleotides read TGTGCCACCAGCAGAGGACGGAGTAATGAAAAACTGTTTTTT. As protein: CATSRGRSNEKLFF.

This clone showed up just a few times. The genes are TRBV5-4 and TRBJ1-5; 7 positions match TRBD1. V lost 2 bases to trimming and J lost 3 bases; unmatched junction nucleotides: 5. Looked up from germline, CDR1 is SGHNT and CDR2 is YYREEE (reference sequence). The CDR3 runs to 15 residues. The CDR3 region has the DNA TGTGCCAGCAGCTTAGGGGGCGCCAACAATCAGCCCCAGCATTTT. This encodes CASSLGGANNQPQHF.

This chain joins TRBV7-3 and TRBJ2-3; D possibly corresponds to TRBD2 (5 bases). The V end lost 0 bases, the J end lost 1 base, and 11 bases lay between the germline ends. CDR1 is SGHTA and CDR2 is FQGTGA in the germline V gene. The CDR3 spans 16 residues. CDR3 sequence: CASSLTPGWGTDTQYF. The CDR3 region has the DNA TGTGCCAGCAGCTTAACCCCGGGGTGGGGCACAGATACGCAGTATTTT.